What follows are 14 T cell receptor beta chains derived from one specimen sequenced in a study of immune heterogeneity within non-small cell lung tumors. Multiplex PCR amplified TCR beta CDR3 with 32 V and 13 J primers. TCRdb recomputed calls from the multiplex PCR reads with MiXCR, one row per CDR3 protein. Among roughly 5,700 distinct CDR3 sequences, 21% were seen once, and the ten largest hold more than 9.5%. Bulk tumor genomic DNA, 600 to 650 ng per sample, was used as template. Multiple widely separated biopsies were taken from each primary tumor at surgery. Patients underwent curative surgery for non-small cell lung cancer (untreated and newly diagnosed). The sample consisted of lung tumor tissue. The receptors derive from an older woman with non-small cell lung cancer.

This clonotype ranks as medium-sized (0.01 to 0.1%). The chain links TRBV6-5 to TRBJ2-2; 10 positions match TRBD2. V trimming: 0 bases; J trimming: 7 bases; junction bases outside the gene matches: 8. CDR1 is MNHEY and CDR2 is SVGAGI in the germline V gene. The CDR3 covers 17 residues. DNA of the CDR3: TGTGCCAGCAGTTACTCGCGGGGGGCTAGCGGGGGCGGGGAGCTGTTTTTT. As protein: CASSYSRGASGGGELFF.

Note on this clonotype: Its ends do not fully match the called genes, so a read error is possible. The J gene is TRBJ2-1, the V gene TRBV5-1; 9 bases agree with TRBD2. The CDR3 is 15 residues long. Germline CDR1 is SGHRS and CDR2 is YFSETQ. The CDR3 is CARSLGGRGGGEQFF. CDR3 coding DNA: TGCGCCAGGAGCTTGGGGGGGCGGGGGGGGGGGGAGCAGTTCTTC.

The chain recombines TRBV28 with TRBJ2-1; D unclear. Trimming left V 6 bases short and J 7 bases short, with 10 bases between. The CDR3 contains 12 residues. Germline V CDR1 and CDR2: MDHEN, SYDVKM. DNA for the CDR3: TGTGCCAGCAGACGGAGTTTGAATGAGCAGTTCTTC. This translates into CASRRSLNEQFF.

This clonotype was seen a few times. V and J are TRBV10-3 and TRBJ2-7, with 7 bases matching TRBD2. Germline V lookup: CDR1 ENHRY, CDR2 SYGVKD. Unmatched junction bases numbered 4, after V lost 11 bases and J lost 0 bases. This CDR3 is built from 12 residues. The CDR3 sequence is CASRTSSYEQYF. The CDR3 nucleotides read TGTGCCTCTCGGACTAGCTCCTACGAGCAGTACTTC.

This clonotype is classed as medium-sized. This chain joins TRBV3-1 and TRBJ1-4, with D unclear. The CDR3 is made up of 12 amino acids. Trimming stripped 2 bases from V and 8 bases from J, with 6 bases between. The germline gives CDR1 LGHDT, CDR2 YNNKEL (reference sequence). Here the CDR3 DNA reads TGTGCCAGCAGCCAAAGCCGCGAAAAACTGTTTTTT. This gives the protein CASSQSREKLFF.

Concerning this clonotype: Since a much larger clone is just one base distant, this may be a read error. The rearrangement links TRBV30 to TRBJ1-5, with a possible D match to TRBD1 (6 bases). Deletions cut 0 bases from V and 7 bases from J, with 13 bases between. CDR1 and CDR2 from the germline V gene are GTSNPN and SVGIG (reference sequence). CDR3 size: 14 residues. The CDR3 sequence is CAWSVRGAKQPQHF. CDR3 coding DNA: TGTGCCTGGAGTGTGAGGGGGGCAAAGCAGCCCCAGCATTTT.

This clonotype was seen more than once but under ten times. This sequence joins TRBV14 and TRBJ1-4; no reliable D call. The germline V gene encodes CDR1 SGHDN and CDR2 FVKESK. Trimming cost V 1 base and J 5 bases, with 8 bases left between them. This CDR3 has 14 amino acids. Here the CDR3 reads CASSQVSQNEKLFF. The DNA of the CDR3 is TGTGCCAGCAGCCAAGTCTCTCAGAATGAAAAACTGTTTTTT.

The V call is TRBV18, the J call TRBJ2-1, with TRBD1 identical over 7 bases. Germline V lookup: CDR1 KGHSH, CDR2 LQKENI. V gave up 4 bases and J gave up 3 bases; unmatched junction bases: 3. The CDR3 has 14 amino acids. The DNA of the CDR3 is TGTGCCAGCTCACAAGGACAGGTCTACAATGAGCAGTTCTTC. Translated, it gives CASSQGQVYNEQFF. The complete variable domain, with remaining parts taken from reference TRBV18 and TRBJ2-1, reads NAGVMQNPRHLVRRRGQEARLRCSPMKGHSHVYWYRQLPEEGLKFMVYLQKENIIDESGMPKERFSAEFPKEGPSILRIQQVVRGDSAAYFCASSQGQVYNEQFFGPGTRLTVL.

In this sample, this clonotype turned up many times. This rearrangement joins TRBV6-2 or TRBV6-3 to TRBJ2-1; D remains unclear. Germline V gene sequence: CDR1 MNHEY, CDR2 SVGEGT. V was shortened by 0 bases and J by 3 bases, with 12 bases between the two germline ends. This CDR3 spans 16 amino acids. The CDR3 is CASSYSMVLLYNEQFF. DNA of the CDR3: TGTGCCAGCAGTTACTCGATGGTTCTTCTCTACAATGAGCAGTTCTTC.

The chain joins TRBV27 to TRBJ1-5; weak D call: TRBD1 (5 bases). Trimming took 7 bases from V and 1 from J, leaving 17 bases between them. The CDR3 spans 16 residues. Germline values: CDR1 MNHEY, CDR2 SMNVEV (reference sequence). This CDR3 is CASIRWGVRSNQPQHF. CDR3 sequence (DNA): TGTGCCAGCATTCGGTGGGGGGTGCGAAGCAATCAGCCCCAGCATTTT.

A few counts support this clonotype. The CDR3, as DNA: TGTGCCAGCAGCCCCTGGCGGACAGGGGGGGGAGAGACCCAGTACTTC. Translating gives CASSPWRTGGGETQYF. The chain is built from TRBV7-2 and TRBJ2-5; 10 bases are shared with TRBD1. This CDR3 comprises 16 residues. Germline trimming cut 5 bases from V and 4 bases from J; bases unmatched to any gene: 10. Germline-derived CDR1 and CDR2 are SGHTA and FQGNSA.

By frequency in the sample, this clonotype is large. The CDR3: CASSLAGNSYEQYF. In DNA, the CDR3 is TGCGCCAGCAGCTTGGCGGGGAACTCCTACGAGCAGTACTTC. The chain employs TRBV5-1 and TRBJ2-7; tentative D call: TRBD2 (5 bases). This CDR3 contains 14 residues. The V gene's germline CDR1 is SGHRS and CDR2 YFSETQ. V lost 0 bases and J 0 bases, leaving 7 bases between the germline ends.

Worth noting for this clonotype: Being one base from a much bigger clone, this may be a read error. The chain joins TRBV7-3 to TRBJ2-7; 9 bases map to TRBD2. Germline V lookup: CDR1 SGHTA, CDR2 FQGTGA. With V trimmed by 1 base and J by 6 bases, 1 base remained unmatched. There are 13 residues in the CDR3. CDR3 residues: CASSLRREGEQYF. As DNA, the CDR3 is TGTGCCAGCAGCTTAAGGCGGGAGGGCGAGCAGTACTTC.

Many counts were recorded for this clonotype. This rearrangement joins TRBV7-9 to TRBJ1-1; TRBD1 is a possible D gene (6 bases). Germline CDR1 and CDR2: SEHNR and FQNEAQ (reference sequence). The CDR3 sequence is 15 residues long. The germline V and J ends were trimmed by 5 bases and 2 bases, with 15 bases remaining between them. CDR3 region: CASSAPTGSNTEAFF. The CDR3 nucleotides are TGTGCCAGCAGCGCCCCCACAGGGTCTAACACTGAAGCTTTCTTT.